The 17 T cell receptor beta chains given below trace back to one sample, sequenced in a study of OX40 agonist ivuxolimab in advanced cancers. This table comes from immunoSEQ multiplex PCR, and its TCRdb copy is limited to in-frame clones, with some not included. The profile shows 45,000 to 60,000 clones, around 90% of them singletons. The source material was CD4+ or CD8+ T cells sorted from blood, sampled in a trial of the OX40 agonist ivuxolimab. The receptors here all came from an adult with an advanced solid tumor such as melanoma, head and neck, liver or kidney cancer.

The chain links TRBV7-6 to TRBJ2-3; 9 nucleotides match TRBD2. Germline trimming cut 3 bases from V and 6 bases from J; bases unmatched to any gene: 10. Germline assignment: CDR1 SGHVS and CDR2 FNYEAQ. CDR3 length: 16 residues. CDR3 coding DNA: TGTGCCAGCAGCTTTTCGGCTAGCGGGGCGACGGATACGCAGTATTTT. Residues: CASSFSASGATDTQYF.

The gene calls are TRBV5-6 and TRBJ2-7; a possible D gene is TRBD1 (5 bases). V lost 0 bases and J lost 2, with 9 bases in between. The CDR3 runs to 14 residues. The germline gives CDR1 SGHDT, CDR2 YYEEEE. The CDR3 loop reads CASSLEAGPYEQYV. The CDR3 DNA reads as TGTGCCAGCAGCTTGGAGGCAGGGCCCTACGAGCAGTACGTC.

The V and J genes are TRBV6-5 and TRBJ2-5; the match to TRBD2 covers 9 bases. J was trimmed by 1 base and V by 0 bases; bases with no gene match: 3. Germline CDR1 reads MNHEY; CDR2 reads SVGAGI. The CDR3 extends over 16 amino acids. The CDR3 loop is CASSYSLAGFQETQYF. The CDR3 bases are TGTGCCAGCAGTTACTCACTAGCGGGCTTCCAAGAGACCCAGTACTTC.

This clone appeared once. The V call is TRBV27, the J call TRBJ2-1; perhaps D is TRBD1 or TRBD2 (5 bases each). Trimming took 7 bases from V and 6 from J, leaving 16 bases between them. The CDR3 sequence is 14 residues long. Germline V gene sequence: CDR1 MNHEY, CDR2 SMNVEV (reference sequence). CDR3 in DNA: TGTGCCAGCAAATACGCAGGGACCGTCAATGAGCAGTTCTTC. Its translation is CASKYAGTVNEQFF.

The chain couples TRBV4-2 to TRBJ2-1; the D gene could be TRBD1 or TRBD2 (5 bases each). The CDR3 has 12 residues. V lost 5 bases and J lost 15, with 17 bases in between. Germline lookup yields CDR1 LGHNA and CDR2 YNFKEQ. The CDR3 sequence is CASSYGTGGGFF. The DNA for the CDR3 is TGTGCCAGCAGCTACGGGACCGGCGGTGGGTTCTTC.

The genes are TRBV23-1 and TRBJ1-2; D not resolved. TRBV23-1 falls under the ORF class, with uncertain function. This CDR3 is built from 16 residues. The V and J ends lost 4 bases and 6 bases respectively, with 21 bases between them. CDR3: CASSLSGPPNNHGYTF. For the CDR3, the DNA is TGCGCCAGCAGTCTTTCCGGACCGCCCAACAATCATGGCTACACCTTC.

This rearrangement joins TRBV4-2 to TRBJ1-6; no reliable D call. The length of the CDR3 is 15 residues. Per the germline V gene, CDR1 is LGHNA and CDR2 is YNFKEQ. The V end was cut by 4 bases, the J end by 3 bases, with 10 bases between. The CDR3 reads CASSPGKYYNSPLHF. The CDR3, as DNA: TGTGCCAGCAGCCCTGGCAAGTACTATAATTCACCCCTCCACTTT.

V is TRBV7-3 and J is TRBJ2-3; TRBD2 matches 11 bases. Losses at the gene ends were 7 bases for V and 1 base for J; bases not matched to a gene: 4. Germline CDR1 SGHTA, CDR2 FQGTGA. This CDR3 has 15 residues. CDR3 bases: TGTGCCAGCAACCTAGCGGGAGGACGCACAGATACGCAGTATTTT. This encodes CASNLAGGRTDTQYF.

J is TRBJ1-3 and V is TRBV15; D is unresolved. Trimming removed 0 bases at V and 0 bases at J, with 9 bases between. This CDR3 has 16 amino acids. Per the germline V gene, CDR1 is LNHNV and CDR2 is YYDKDF (reference sequence). The CDR3 sequence: CATSRDRQISGNTIYF. The CDR3 DNA follows: TGTGCCACCAGCAGAGATCGACAAATCTCTGGAAACACCATATATTTT. The entire variable domain, with the rest obtained from reference TRBV15 and TRBJ1-3, is as follows: DAMVIQNPRYQVTQFGKPVTLSCSQTLNHNVMYWYQQKSSQAPKLLFHYYDKDFNNEADTPDNFQSRRPNTSFCFLDIRSPGLGDTAMYLCATSRDRQISGNTIYFGEGSWLTVV.

This chain connects TRBV7-2 to TRBJ2-7; no reliable D call. Looked up from germline, CDR1 is SGHTA and CDR2 is FQGNSA. The CDR3 extends over 14 amino acids. V dropped 0 bases and J dropped 2 bases, with 8 bases sitting between them. CDR3 coding DNA: TGTGCCAGCAGCTTAGCGGGCGGCACCTACGAGCAGTACTTC. Protein product: CASSLAGGTYEQYF.

This chain uses TRBV21-1 with TRBJ2-3; TRBD2 was called by the table and not checked on the DNA. TRBV21-1 is flagged as a pseudogene. The CDR3 sequence is 17 residues long. This CDR3 is CASSPWELAGGTDTQYF. CDR3 sequence (DNA): TGTGCCAGCAGCCCTTGGGAATTGGCGGGAGGGACAGATACGCAGTATTTT.

The chain employs TRBV4-1 and TRBJ1-1; D is ambiguous. CDR3 length: 13 residues. V shed 4 bases and J shed 6 bases, with 12 bases lying between them. CDR1 MGHRA and CDR2 YSYEKL come from the germline V gene. The CDR3, as DNA: TGCGCCAGCAGCCCGGGGAGGGTTGCTGAAGCTTTCTTT. Amino acid sequence: CASSPGRVAEAFF.

This rearrangement joins TRBV7-2 to TRBJ2-7; the match to TRBD1 covers 8 bases. The length of the CDR3 is 14 residues. The germline V gene has CDR1 SGHTA and CDR2 FQGNSA. V shed 1 base, J shed 2 bases, and the junction held 1 base outside the gene matches. The CDR3 loop reads CASSLGTGPYEQYF. In nucleotides, the CDR3 is TGTGCCAGCAGCTTAGGGACAGGGCCCTACGAGCAGTACTTC.

The V call is TRBV6-5, the J call TRBJ2-4; a possible D gene is TRBD1 (6 bases). Germline V gene lookup returns CDR1 MNHEY and CDR2 SVGAGI. The CDR3 is made up of 16 amino acids. Trimming cost V 2 bases and J 4 bases, with 15 bases left between them. CDR3 sequence: CASSYGPRDMKNIQYF. The CDR3 nucleotides read TGTGCCAGCAGTTACGGCCCCCGGGACATGAAAAACATTCAGTACTTC.

The chain joins TRBV6-5 to TRBJ2-7, with D perhaps TRBD1 (6 bases). Germline V gene lookup returns CDR1 MNHEY and CDR2 SVGAGI. Trimming cost V 0 bases and J 0 bases, with 9 bases left between them. The CDR3 runs to 15 residues. This CDR3 reads CASSYSVDSSYEQYV. CDR3 sequence (DNA): TGTGCCAGCAGTTACTCGGTGGACAGCTCCTACGAGCAGTACGTC.

V gene TRBV7-9 combines with J gene TRBJ2-2, with 14 bases identical to TRBD2. The CDR3 totals 19 residues. The J segment lost 2 bases and the V segment lost 5 bases, leaving 10 bases of the junction unmatched. CDR1 is SEHNR, CDR2 FQNEAQ, per germline (reference sequence). CDR3 amino acids: CASSKPGLAGETNTGELFF. CDR3 sequence (DNA): TGTGCCAGCAGCAAACCGGGACTAGCGGGAGAAACTAACACCGGGGAGCTGTTTTTT.

V usage is TRBV7-9 and J usage is TRBJ2-3, with TRBD1 matching 7 bases. Trimming removed 5 bases from V and 8 bases from J; junction bases left unmatched: 13. The CDR3 extends over 15 amino acids. Germline V lookup: CDR1 SEHNR, CDR2 FQNEAQ (reference sequence). DNA of the CDR3: TGTGCCAGCAGCCCTAGGGGACAGAGTCTTCCTACGCAGTATTTT. It specifies CASSPRGQSLPTQYF. The whole variable domain, remainder taken from reference TRBV7-9 and TRBJ2-3, is DTGVSQNPRHKITKRGQNVTFRCDPISEHNRLYWYRQTLGQGPEFLTYFQNEAQLEKSRLLSDRFSAERPKGSFSTLEIQRTEQGDSAMYLCASSPRGQSLPTQYFGPGTRLTVL.